This T cell receptor beta chain originates from a study of Ad26.COV2.S vaccination and SARS-CoV-2 variants. Study at large: Donor joined the COV1001 Ad26.COV2.S trial arm.

Treatment in this sample: roughly 18 received Ad26.COV2.S at low or high dose, single or two shots; several received placebo; per-sample allocation not given. Vaccine and placebo recipients were sampled on day 63 after the first injection. Based in Boston, the donor was an adult of 18-55 years. V dropped 4 bases and J dropped 4; count of bases not matched to a gene: 7. The germline CDR1 and CDR2 sequences are KGHSH and LQKENI. The CDR3 is 16 residues long. Some clones are missing from TCRdb's copy, which holds only in-frame ones; the method was immunoSEQ multiplex PCR. The sample lists approximately 300,000 clones, just over 85% occurring once.

The sequence derives from a person between 18 and 65 years old who received the Ad26.COV2.S COVID-19 vaccine or a placebo. The sample here was peripheral blood, taken in a trial of Ad26.COV2.S vaccine versus placebo. This chain links TRBV18 with TRBJ2-5; 12 bases match TRBD1. The CDR3 sequence: CASSLGTGGAGETQYF. DNA for the CDR3: TGTGCCAGCTCACTAGGGACAGGGGGCGCGGGAGAGACCCAGTACTTC.